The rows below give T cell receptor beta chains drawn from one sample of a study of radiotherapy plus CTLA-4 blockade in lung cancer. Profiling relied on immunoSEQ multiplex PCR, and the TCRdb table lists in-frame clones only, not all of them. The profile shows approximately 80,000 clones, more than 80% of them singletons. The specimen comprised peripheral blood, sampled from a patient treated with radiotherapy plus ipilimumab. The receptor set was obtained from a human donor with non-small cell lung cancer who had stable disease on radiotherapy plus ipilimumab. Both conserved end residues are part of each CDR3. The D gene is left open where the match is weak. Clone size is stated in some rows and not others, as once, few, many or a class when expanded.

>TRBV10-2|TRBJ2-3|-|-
TGCGCCAGCAGGGAGGGGGGGTACACAGATACGCAGTATTTT
CASREGGYTDTQYF
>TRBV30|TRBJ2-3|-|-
TGTGCCTGGAGTGAGGCTAGCCATACGCAGTATTTT
CAWSEASHTQYF
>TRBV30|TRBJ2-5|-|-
TGTGCCTGGAGTCCCCTTGGGGGGAGAGGAGAGACCCAGTACTTC
CAWSPLGGRGETQYF
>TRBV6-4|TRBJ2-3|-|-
TGTGCCAGCAGTGTCGGCGGAAGCACAGATACGCAGTATTTT
CASSVGGSTDTQYF
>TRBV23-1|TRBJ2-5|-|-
TGCGCCAGGATAGGGGGACTCCAAGAGACCCAGTACTTC
CARIGGLQETQYF
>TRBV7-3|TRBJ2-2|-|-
TGTGCCAGCAGCTTACATCAGAACACCGGGGAGCTGTTTTTT
CASSLHQNTGELFF
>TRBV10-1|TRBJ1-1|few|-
TGCGCCAGCAGTGAGGGACCGGGGGGGGCGCGTACTGAAGCTTTCTTT
CASSEGPGGARTEAFF
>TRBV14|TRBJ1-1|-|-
TGTGCCAGCAGCCAAGGAGGGGCCGGATCGGGAGCTGAAGCTTTCTTT
CASSQGGAGSGAEAFF
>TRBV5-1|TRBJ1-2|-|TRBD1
TGCGCCAGCAGCCCGACAGGGTTCCTCTATGGCTACACCTTC
CASSPTGFLYGYTF
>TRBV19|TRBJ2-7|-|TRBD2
TGTGCCAGTCGTCTAGCGGGAGGGACCTACGAGCAGTACTTC
CASRLAGGTYEQYF
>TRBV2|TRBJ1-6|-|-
TGTGCCAGCAGTGTTGTGGGGACCAGGAATTCACCCCTCCACTTT
CASSVVGTRNSPLHF
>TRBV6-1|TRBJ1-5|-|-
TGTGCCAGCAGTGAAATGAGAGGTTATAGCAATCAGCCCCAGCATTTT
CASSEMRGYSNQPQHF
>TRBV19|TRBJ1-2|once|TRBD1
TGTGCCAGTAGTATGTGGGACAGGGCCGGCTACACCTTC
CASSMWDRAGYTF
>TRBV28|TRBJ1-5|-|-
TGTGCCAGCAGTTTACTTGACGGGTGGTGGCAGCCCCAGCATTTT
CASSLLDGWWQPQHF
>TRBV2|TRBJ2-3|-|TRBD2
TGTGCCAGCAGCCGGGGGGTCACAGATACGCAGTATTTT
CASSRGVTDTQYF
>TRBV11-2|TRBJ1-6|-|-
TGTGCCAGCAGCACAGGGTTGTCTTCACCCCTCCACTTT
CASSTGLSSPLHF
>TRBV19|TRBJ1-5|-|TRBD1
TGTGCCAGTAGTATAAAGGACAGGGGATATCAGCCCCAGCATTTT
CASSIKDRGYQPQHF
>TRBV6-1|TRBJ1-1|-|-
TGTGCCAGCAGTGAAGCCGCGGGGACGAACACTGAAGCTTTCTTT
CASSEAAGTNTEAFF
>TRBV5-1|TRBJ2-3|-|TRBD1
TGCGCCAGCAGCCCGGACAGGGGGTCTGCAGATACGCAGTATTTT
CASSPDRGSADTQYF
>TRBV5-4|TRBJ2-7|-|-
TGTGCCAGCAGCCCCGGTCCCAGGGGCGGGAGAGGGTACGAGCAGTACTTC
CASSPGPRGGRGYEQYF
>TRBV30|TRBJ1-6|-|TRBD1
TGTGCCTGGAGAGGGACAGGGAGCAATTCACCCCTCCACTTT
CAWRGTGSNSPLHF
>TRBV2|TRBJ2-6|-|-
TGTGCCACCATGACGAACGTCCTGACTTTC
CATMTNVLTF
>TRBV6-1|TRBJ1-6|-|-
TGTGCCAGCAGAGAAGGGTTGATTGCCTATTCACCCCTCCACTTT
CASREGLIAYSPLHF
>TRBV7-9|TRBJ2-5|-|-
TGTGCCAGCATGTCTGGAGGGTTAGAGACCCAGTACTTC
CASMSGGLETQYF
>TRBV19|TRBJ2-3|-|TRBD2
TGTGCCAGTAGTACTCTCGCTGGACTAGCGGGCACAGATACGCAGTATTTT
CASSTLAGLAGTDTQYF
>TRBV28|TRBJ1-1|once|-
TGTGCCAGTGGAGGCAACACTGAAGCTTTCTTT
CASGGNTEAFF
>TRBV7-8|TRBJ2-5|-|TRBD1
TGTGCCAGCAGCTCGGACAGGGGGGTGGTCGAGACCCAGTACTTC
CASSSDRGVVETQYF
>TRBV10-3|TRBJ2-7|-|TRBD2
TGTGCCATCAGTGAGTCGGCGACTAGCGGGAGCTACGAGCAGTACTTC
CAISESATSGSYEQYF
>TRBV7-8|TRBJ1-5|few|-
TGTGCCAGCAGCTTTGGGAGGGACCGAAGAAATCAGCCCCAGCATTTT
CASSFGRDRRNQPQHF
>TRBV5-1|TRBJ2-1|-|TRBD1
TGCGCCAGCACCAATGGACAGGGGGCAAATGAGCAGTTCTTC
CASTNGQGANEQFF
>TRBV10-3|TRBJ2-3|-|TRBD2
TGTGCCATCAGTACCCTAGGAGCGGGAGGTCGGGCAGATACGCAGTATTTT
CAISTLGAGGRADTQYF
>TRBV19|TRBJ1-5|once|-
TGTGCCAGTACCGGGGGAGGCTTCGGAGGGCAGCCCCAGCATTTT
CASTGGGFGGQPQHF
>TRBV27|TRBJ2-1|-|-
TGTGCCAGCAGTCAACGGCGGGGACTGGAAAACAATGAGCAGTTCTTC
CASSQRRGLENNEQFF
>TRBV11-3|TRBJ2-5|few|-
TGTGCCAGCAGCTTCGACGGGGAAGAGACCCAGTACTTC
CASSFDGEETQYF
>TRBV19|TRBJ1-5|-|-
TGTGCCAGTAGTATCCGACAGGCCCCCCGATTTTTTAGCAATCAGCCCCAGCATTTT
CASSIRQAPRFFSNQPQHF
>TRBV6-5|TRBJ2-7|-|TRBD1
TGTGCCAGCAGTTACTTGGACAGGGCTCCCGAGCAGTACTTC
CASSYLDRAPEQYF
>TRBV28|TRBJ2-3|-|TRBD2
TGTGCCAGCAGTTTAGCTCTAGCGGGAGTGGATACGCAGTATTTT
CASSLALAGVDTQYF
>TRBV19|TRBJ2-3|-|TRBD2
TGTGCCAGTAGTACCCACAGGAGCGGGAGGGCAGATACGCAGTATTTT
CASSTHRSGRADTQYF
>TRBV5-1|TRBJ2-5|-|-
TGCGCCAGCAGCTTGGTATACGGGGAGACCCAGTACTTC
CASSLVYGETQYF
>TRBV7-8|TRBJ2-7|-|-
TGTGCCAGCGCCCCCCGGATGGGGGTAACCTACGAGCAGTACTTC
CASAPRMGVTYEQYF
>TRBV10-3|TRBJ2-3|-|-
TGTGCCATCAGTGAAAGCGGCAGTCGCACAGATACGCAGTATTTT
CAISESGSRTDTQYF
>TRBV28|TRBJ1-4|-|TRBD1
TGTGCCAGCAGTTCCCCCCTAGGACAGGGAACTGAAAAACTGTTTTTT
CASSSPLGQGTEKLFF
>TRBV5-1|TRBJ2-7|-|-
TGCGCCAGCAGCCAGGGATCGGGGACAAGTTACTTC
CASSQGSGTSYF
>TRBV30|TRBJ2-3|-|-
TGTGCCTGGAGTGTGAGAAGACTCACAGATACGCAGTATTTT
CAWSVRRLTDTQYF
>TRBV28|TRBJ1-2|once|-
TGTGCCAGCAGAAGAACCGATCTGGAGGGCGTCTATGGCTACACCTTC
CASRRTDLEGVYGYTF
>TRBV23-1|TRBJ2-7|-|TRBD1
TGCGCCAGCAGTCAAACTATTCCGGGACAGGGCTACGAGCAGTACTTC
CASSQTIPGQGYEQYF
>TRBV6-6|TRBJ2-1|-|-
TGTGCCAGCAGAGGGCCCGGTGGGGATGAGCAGTTCTTC
CASRGPGGDEQFF
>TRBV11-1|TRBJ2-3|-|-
TGTGCCAGCAGCCGCGCCAATACGCAGTATTTT
CASSRANTQYF
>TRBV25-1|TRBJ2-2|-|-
TGTGCCAGCAGTGTCTATTCCGGGACTGGGAACACCGGGGAGCTGTTTTTT
CASSVYSGTGNTGELFF
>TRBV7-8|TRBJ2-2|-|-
TGTGCCAGCAGCTTATTGGGCGCCGGGGAGCTGTTTTTT
CASSLLGAGELFF
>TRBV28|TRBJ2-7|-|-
TGTGCCAGCAGTCAGGGGGGAAGCTCCTACGAGCAGTACTTC
CASSQGGSSYEQYF
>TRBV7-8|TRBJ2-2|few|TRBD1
TGTGCCAGCAGCTTAACTCTAGGACAGGGGGGCACCGGGGAGCTGTTTTTT
CASSLTLGQGGTGELFF
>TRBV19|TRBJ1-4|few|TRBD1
TGTGCCAGTAGTAGGGGACAGCTTAATGAAAAACTGTTTTTT
CASSRGQLNEKLFF
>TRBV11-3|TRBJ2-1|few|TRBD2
TGTGCCAGCAGTGCCCGGGGGGACCTCGGACAGTTCTTC
CASSARGDLGQFF
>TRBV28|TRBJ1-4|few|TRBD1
TGTGCCAGCAGTCATCAGGGGGGCGGGGATGAAAAACTGTTTTTT
CASSHQGGGDEKLFF
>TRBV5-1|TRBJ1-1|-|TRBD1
TGCGCCAGCAGCTTGGTGTGGGACAGAGTGAACACTGAAGCTTTCTTT
CASSLVWDRVNTEAFF
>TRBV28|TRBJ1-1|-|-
TGTGCCAGCAGTCCCCACCGGAGTGGGAACACTGAAGCTTTCTTT
CASSPHRSGNTEAFF
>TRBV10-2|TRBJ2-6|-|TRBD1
TGCGCCAGCATAACAGGGGAATCTGGGGCCAACGTCCTGACTTTC
CASITGESGANVLTF